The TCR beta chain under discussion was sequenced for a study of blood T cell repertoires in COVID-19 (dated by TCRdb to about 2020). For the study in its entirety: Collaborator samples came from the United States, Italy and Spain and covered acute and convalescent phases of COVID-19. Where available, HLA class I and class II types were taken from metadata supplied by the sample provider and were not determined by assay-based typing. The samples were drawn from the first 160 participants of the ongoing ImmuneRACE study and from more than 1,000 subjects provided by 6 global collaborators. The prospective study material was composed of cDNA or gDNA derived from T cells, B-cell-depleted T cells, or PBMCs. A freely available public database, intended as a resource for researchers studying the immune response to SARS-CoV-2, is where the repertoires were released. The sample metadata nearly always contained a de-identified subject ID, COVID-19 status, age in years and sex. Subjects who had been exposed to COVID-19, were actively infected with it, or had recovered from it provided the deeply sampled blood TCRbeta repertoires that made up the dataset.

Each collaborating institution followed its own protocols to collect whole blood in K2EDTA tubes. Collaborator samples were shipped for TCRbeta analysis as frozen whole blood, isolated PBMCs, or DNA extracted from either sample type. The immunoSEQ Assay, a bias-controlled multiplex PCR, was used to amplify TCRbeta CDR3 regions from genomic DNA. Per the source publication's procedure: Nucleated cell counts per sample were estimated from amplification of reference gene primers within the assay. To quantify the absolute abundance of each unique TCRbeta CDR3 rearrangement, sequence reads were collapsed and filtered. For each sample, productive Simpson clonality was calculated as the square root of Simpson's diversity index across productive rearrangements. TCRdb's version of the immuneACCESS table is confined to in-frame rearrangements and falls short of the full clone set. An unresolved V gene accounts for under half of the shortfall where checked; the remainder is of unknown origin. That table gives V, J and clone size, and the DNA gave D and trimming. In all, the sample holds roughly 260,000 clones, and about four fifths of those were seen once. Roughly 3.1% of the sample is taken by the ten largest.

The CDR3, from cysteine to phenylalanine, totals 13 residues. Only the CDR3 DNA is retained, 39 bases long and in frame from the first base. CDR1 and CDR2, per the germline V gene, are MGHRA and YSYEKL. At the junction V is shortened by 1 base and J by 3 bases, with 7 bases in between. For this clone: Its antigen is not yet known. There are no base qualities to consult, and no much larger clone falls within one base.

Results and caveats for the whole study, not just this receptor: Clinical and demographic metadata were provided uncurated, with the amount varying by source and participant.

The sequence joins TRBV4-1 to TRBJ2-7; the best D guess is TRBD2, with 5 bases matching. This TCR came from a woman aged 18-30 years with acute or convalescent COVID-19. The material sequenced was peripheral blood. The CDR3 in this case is CASSQGLNYEQYF. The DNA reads TGCGCCAGCAGCCAAGGACTAAACTACGAGCAGTACTTC.